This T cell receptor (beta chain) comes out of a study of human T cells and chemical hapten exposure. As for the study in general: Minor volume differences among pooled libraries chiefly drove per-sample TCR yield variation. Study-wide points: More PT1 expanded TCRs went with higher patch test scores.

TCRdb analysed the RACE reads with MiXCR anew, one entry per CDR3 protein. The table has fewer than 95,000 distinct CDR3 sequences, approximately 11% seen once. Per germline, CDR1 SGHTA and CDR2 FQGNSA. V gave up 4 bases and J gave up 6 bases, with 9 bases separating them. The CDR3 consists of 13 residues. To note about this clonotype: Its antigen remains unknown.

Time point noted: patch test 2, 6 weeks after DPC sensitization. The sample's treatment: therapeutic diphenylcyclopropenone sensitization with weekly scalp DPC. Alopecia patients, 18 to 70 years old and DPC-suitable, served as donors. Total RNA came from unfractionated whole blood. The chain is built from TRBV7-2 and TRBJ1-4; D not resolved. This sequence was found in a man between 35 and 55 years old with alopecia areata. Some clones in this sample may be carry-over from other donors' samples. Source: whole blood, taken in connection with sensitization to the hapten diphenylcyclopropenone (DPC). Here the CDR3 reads CASSSWMDEKLFF. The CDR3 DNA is TGTGCCAGCAGCTCTTGGATGGATGAAAAACTGTTTTTT. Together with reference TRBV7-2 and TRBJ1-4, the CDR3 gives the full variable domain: GAGVSQSPSNKVTEKGKDVELRCDPISGHTALYWYRQSLGQGLEFLIYFQGNSAPDKSGLPSDRFSAERTGGSVSTLTIQRTQQEDSAVYLCASSSWMDEKLFFGSGTQLSVL.